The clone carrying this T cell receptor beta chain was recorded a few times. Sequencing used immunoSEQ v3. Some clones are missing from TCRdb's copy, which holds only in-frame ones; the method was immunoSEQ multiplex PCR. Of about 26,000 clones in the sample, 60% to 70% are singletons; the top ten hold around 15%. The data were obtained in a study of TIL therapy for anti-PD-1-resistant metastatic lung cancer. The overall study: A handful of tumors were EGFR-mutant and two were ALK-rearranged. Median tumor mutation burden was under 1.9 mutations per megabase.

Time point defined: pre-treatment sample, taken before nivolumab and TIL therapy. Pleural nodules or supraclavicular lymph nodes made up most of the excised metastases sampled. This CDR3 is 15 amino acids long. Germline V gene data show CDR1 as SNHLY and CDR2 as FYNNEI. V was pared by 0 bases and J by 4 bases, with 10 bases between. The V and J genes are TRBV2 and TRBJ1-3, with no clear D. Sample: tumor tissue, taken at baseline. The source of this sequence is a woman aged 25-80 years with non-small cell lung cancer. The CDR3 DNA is TGTGCCAGCAGTGAAGCGCGACGGATAGGAAACACCATATATTTT. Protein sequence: CASSEARRIGNTIYF.